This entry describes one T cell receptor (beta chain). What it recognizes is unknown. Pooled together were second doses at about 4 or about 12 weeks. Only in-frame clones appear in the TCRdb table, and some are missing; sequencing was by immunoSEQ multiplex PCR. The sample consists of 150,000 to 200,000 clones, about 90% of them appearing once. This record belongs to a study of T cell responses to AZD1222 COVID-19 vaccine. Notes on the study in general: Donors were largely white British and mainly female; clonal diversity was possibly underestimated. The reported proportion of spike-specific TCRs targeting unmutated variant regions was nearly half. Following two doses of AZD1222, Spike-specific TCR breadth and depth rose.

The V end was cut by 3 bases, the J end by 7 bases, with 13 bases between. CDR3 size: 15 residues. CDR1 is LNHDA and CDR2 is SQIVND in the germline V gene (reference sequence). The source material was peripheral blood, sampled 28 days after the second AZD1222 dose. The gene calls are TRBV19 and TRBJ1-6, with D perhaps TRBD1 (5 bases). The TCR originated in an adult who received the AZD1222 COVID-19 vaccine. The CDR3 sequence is CASSIGSGRNSPLHF. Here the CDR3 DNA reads TGTGCCAGTAGTATCGGGTCAGGGAGGAATTCACCCCTCCACTTT.